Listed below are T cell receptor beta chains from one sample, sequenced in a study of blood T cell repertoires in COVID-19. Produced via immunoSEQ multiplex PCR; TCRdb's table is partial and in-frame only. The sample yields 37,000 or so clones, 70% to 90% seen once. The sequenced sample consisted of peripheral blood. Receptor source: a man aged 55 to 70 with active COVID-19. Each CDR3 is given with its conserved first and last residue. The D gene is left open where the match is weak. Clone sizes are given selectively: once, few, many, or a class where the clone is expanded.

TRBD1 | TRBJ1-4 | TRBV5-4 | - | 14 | TGTGCCAGCAGCTGGGACAGGGGTAGTGAAAAACTGTTTTTT | CASSWDRGSEKLFF
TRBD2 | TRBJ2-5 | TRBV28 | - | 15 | TGTGCCAGCAGGCGACTAGCGGAAAGTCAAGAGACCCAGTACTTC | CASRRLAESQETQYF
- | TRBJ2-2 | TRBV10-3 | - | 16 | TGTGCCATCAGTGACCCGGGACTCGGGTCCACCGGGGAGCTGTTTTTT | CAISDPGLGSTGELFF
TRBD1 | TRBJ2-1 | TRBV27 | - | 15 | TGTGCCAGCAGTTTGATGGACAGGCCTAGCAATGAGCAGTTCTTC | CASSLMDRPSNEQFF
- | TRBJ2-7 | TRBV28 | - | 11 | TGTGCCAGCAGTTTAATCGACGAGCAGTACTTC | CASSLIDEQYF
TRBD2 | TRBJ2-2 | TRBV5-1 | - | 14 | TGCGCCAGCAGCCAGGGACTAGCCACCGGGGAGCTGTTTTTT | CASSQGLATGELFF
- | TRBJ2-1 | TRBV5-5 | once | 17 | TGTGCCAGCAGAGGGGGCGGGGAAAGAAGCTCCTACAATGAGCAGTTCTTC | CASRGGGERSSYNEQFF
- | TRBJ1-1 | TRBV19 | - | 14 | TGTGCCAGTAGTATTGCGGAGGGGTCCACTGAAGCTTTCTTT | CASSIAEGSTEAFF
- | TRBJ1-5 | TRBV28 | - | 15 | TGTGCCAGCAGTTTAAACAGTGATAGCAATCAGCCCCAGCATTTT | CASSLNSDSNQPQHF
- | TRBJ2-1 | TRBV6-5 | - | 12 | TGTGCCAGCAGTTATCTTGGAGGGTTTCAATTCTTC | CASSYLGGFQFF
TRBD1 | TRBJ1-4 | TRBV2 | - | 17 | TGTGCCAGCAGTGAAGGTAGCTCGGGACAGCAAAATGAAAAACTGTTTTTT | CASSEGSSGQQNEKLFF
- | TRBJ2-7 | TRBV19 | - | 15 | TGTGCCAGTAGTATCAAGCTAGACCCCTCCTACGAGCAGTACTTC | CASSIKLDPSYEQYF
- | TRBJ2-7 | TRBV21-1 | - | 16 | TGTGCCAGCAGCAACTGGGGGAAAGGACAGAACTACGAGCAGTACTTC | CASSNWGKGQNYEQYF
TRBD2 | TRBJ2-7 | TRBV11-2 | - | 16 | TGTGCCAGCAGCTTAGTTGGCGGGAGCCCCTTCTACGAGCAGTACTTC | CASSLVGGSPFYEQYF
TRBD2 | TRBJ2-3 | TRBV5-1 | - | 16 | TGCGCCAGCAGCTCCGCCCTAGCGGGAGTTTCAGATACGCAGTATTTT | CASSSALAGVSDTQYF
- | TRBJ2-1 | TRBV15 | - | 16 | TGTGCCACCAGGACCGACTATTCGAGCTCCTACAATGAGCAGTTCTTC | CATRTDYSSSYNEQFF
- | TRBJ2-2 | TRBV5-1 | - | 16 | TGCGCCAGCAGCTTGAGTGGGCAGGCGAGCACCGGGGAGCTGTTTTTT | CASSLSGQASTGELFF
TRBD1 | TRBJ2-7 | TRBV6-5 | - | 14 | TGTGCCAGCAGTTACTCACAGGGGGTCTACGAGCAGTACTTC | CASSYSQGVYEQYF
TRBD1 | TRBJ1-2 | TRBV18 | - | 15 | TGTGCCAGCTCAGGAACACAGGGGACTGGCTATGGCTACACCTTC | CASSGTQGTGYGYTF
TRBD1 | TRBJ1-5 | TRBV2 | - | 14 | TGTGCCAGCAGTGTACAGGGGGGCAATCAGCCCCAGCATTTT | CASSVQGGNQPQHF
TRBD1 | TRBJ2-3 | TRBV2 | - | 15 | TGTGCCAGCAGTGCGGACAGGGGGCGCACAGATACGCAGTATTTT | CASSADRGRTDTQYF
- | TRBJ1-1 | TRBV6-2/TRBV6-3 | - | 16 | TGTGCCAGCAGCCGCAGCCCCACAGGGAAGATCACTGAAGCTTTCTTT | CASSRSPTGKITEAFF
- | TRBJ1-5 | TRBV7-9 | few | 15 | TGTGCCAGCAGCTTAGGGGAGGGAAAGGGTCAGCCCCAGCATTTT | CASSLGEGKGQPQHF
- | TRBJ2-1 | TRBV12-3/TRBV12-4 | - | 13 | TGTGCCAGCAGTTTAGGCGGGCTCAATGAGCAGTTCTTC | CASSLGGLNEQFF
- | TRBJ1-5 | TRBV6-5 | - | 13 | TGTGCCAGCAGTTACGGCGGATCTCAGCCCCAGCATTTT | CASSYGGSQPQHF
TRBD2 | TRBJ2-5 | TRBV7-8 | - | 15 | TGTGCCAGCAGCTTAGCCGGGAGGGACCAAGAGACCCAGTACTTC | CASSLAGRDQETQYF
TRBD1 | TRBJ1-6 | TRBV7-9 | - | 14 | TGTGCCAGCAGAGGGACAGGGGGAAATTCACCCCTCCACTTT | CASRGTGGNSPLHF
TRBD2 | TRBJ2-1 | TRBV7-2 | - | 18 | TGTGCCAGCAGGACTAGCGGGAGGGCCTTAGCAGTCTACAATGAGCAGTTCTTC | CASRTSGRALAVYNEQFF
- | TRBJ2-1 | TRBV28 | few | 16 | TGTGCCAGCAGTCCAAAGACTTTGAGCTCCTACAATGAGCAGTTCTTC | CASSPKTLSSYNEQFF
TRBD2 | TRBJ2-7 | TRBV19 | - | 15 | TGTGCCAGTAGTGTTGGGACTAGCGGCTCCTACGAGCAGTACTTC | CASSVGTSGSYEQYF
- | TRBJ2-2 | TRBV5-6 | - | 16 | TGTGCCAGCAGCTCAACCCCCGGGATAAACACCGGGGAGCTGTTTTTT | CASSSTPGINTGELFF
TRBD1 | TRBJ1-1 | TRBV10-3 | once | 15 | TGTGCCATCAGTGAGCCGACAGGACAGGGCACTGAAGCTTTCTTT | CAISEPTGQGTEAFF
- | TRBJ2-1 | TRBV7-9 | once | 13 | TGTGCCAGCAGCCTTCAGACTAGCAATGAGCAGTTCTTC | CASSLQTSNEQFF
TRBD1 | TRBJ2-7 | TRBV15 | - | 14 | TGTGCCACCAGCAGGGGACAGGGGCCCTACGAGCAGTACTTC | CATSRGQGPYEQYF
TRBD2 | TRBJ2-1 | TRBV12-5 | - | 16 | TGTGCTAGTGGTTTGGTTGCGGGAGGGCCGCACAATGAGCAGTTCTTC | CASGLVAGGPHNEQFF
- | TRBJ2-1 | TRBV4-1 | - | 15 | TGCGCCAGCAGCCAAGATGACAACTCCTACAATGAGCAGTTCTTC | CASSQDDNSYNEQFF
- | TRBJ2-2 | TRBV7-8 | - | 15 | TGTGCCAGCAGGCCAACGGGGTCGAACACCGGGGAGCTGTTTTTT | CASRPTGSNTGELFF
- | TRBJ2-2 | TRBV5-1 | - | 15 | TGCGCCAGCAGCTTGGCGACAGCGAACACCGGGGAGCTGTTTTTT | CASSLATANTGELFF
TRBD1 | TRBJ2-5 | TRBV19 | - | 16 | TGTGCCAGTAGTTCCGGGGACAGCGCTAGCCAAGAGACCCAGTACTTC | CASSSGDSASQETQYF
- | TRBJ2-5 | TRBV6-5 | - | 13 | TGTGCCAGCAGTTACGGAGAGGGAGAGACCCAGTACTTC | CASSYGEGETQYF
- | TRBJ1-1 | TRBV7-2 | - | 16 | TGTGCCAGCAGTTCCCATACCCGACGGGTGGACACTGAAGCTTTCTTT | CASSSHTRRVDTEAFF
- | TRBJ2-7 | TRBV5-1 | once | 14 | TGCGCCAGCAGCTTGGCGCAGGCACCCTACGAGCAGTACTTC | CASSLAQAPYEQYF
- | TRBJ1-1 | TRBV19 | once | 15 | TGTGCCAGTAGTACGACACAGGCGGTGAACACTGAAGCTTTCTTT | CASSTTQAVNTEAFF
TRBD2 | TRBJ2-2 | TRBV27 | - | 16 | TGTGCCAGCAGTTCGCCGACTAGCGAGAACACCGGGGAGCTGTTTTTT | CASSSPTSENTGELFF
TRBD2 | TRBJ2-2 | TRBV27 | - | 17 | TGTGCCAGCAGTTTTGCCCGGACTAGCGGGATACCCGGGGAGCTGTTTTTT | CASSFARTSGIPGELFF
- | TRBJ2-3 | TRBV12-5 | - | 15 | TGTGCTAGTGGTTTAGGCGACAGAATCACAGATACGCAGTATTTT | CASGLGDRITDTQYF
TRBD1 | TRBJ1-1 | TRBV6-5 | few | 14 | TGTGCCAGCAGTTACCGGGGACAGGGGGCTGAAGCTTTCTTT | CASSYRGQGAEAFF
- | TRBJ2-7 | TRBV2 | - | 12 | TGTGCCAGCGGAGGGAGTTACTACGAGCAGTACTTC | CASGGSYYEQYF
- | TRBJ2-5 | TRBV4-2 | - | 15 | TGTGCCAGCAGCCAAGATTGGGAGGGGGTGGAGACCCAGTACTTC | CASSQDWEGVETQYF
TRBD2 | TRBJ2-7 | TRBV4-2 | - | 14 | TGTGCCAGCAGCGATAGCGGGAGTGGCTACGAGCAGTACTTC | CASSDSGSGYEQYF
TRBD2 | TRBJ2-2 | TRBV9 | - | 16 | TGTGCCAGCAGCGTAGATGTTAGCGGGAGGTCCGGGGAGCTGTTTTTT | CASSVDVSGRSGELFF
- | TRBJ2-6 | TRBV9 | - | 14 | TGTGCCAGCACGGAGGGCCCTGGGGCCAACGTCCTGACTTTC | CASTEGPGANVLTF
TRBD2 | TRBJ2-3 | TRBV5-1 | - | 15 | TGCGCCAGCAGACAAATAGCGGGAGTCTCAGATACGCAGTATTTT | CASRQIAGVSDTQYF
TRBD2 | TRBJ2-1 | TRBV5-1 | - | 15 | TGCGCCAGCAGCTTTACCGGGACTAGCCAAAATGAGCAGTTCTTC | CASSFTGTSQNEQFF
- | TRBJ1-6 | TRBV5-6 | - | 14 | TGTGCCAGCAGCTCCAACTCCTATAATTCACCCCTCCACTTT | CASSSNSYNSPLHF